Sequencing of this T cell receptor (beta chain) was carried out in a study of T cells in women clearing cervical HPV infection. The CDR3 has 14 amino acids. Germline-derived CDR1 and CDR2 are SGHTA and FQGNSA. About this clone: From the germline J gene comes the end of the CDR3, since the read stops 3 residues before it.

immunoSEQ multiplex PCR used an average of 1200 ng genomic DNA. Profiled with immunoSEQ multiplex PCR; TCRdb holds only in-frame clones, not every one. This sample's table has tens of thousands of clones. This chain uses TRBV7-2 with TRBJ1-4, with D maybe TRBD1 (6 bases). Sequencing was carried out using blood buffy coat. The clonotype was recovered from a woman aged 18-70 years with a cervical HPV16 infection that either progressed to CIN3+ or cleared (not recorded which). Incomplete CDR3 DNA: TGTGCCAGCAGCGTACAGGGTTCGGGTTCACCA. Its translation is CASSVQGSGSP. The entire CDR3 protein reads CASSVQGSGSPLFF.